This section outlines one T cell receptor (beta chain) sequence together with its context. CDR1 is LNHDA and CDR2 is SQIVND in the germline V gene (reference sequence). The trim removed 6 bases at V and 4 bases at J, leaving 5 bases unmatched. The CDR3 runs to 14 residues. A Seattle source enrolled patients during active infection and followed them longitudinally. The sample belongs to a study of blood T cell repertoires in COVID-19. Study details: T cells, B-cell-depleted T cells, or PBMCs provided the cDNA or gDNA that served as material.

Per the authors' pipeline: Estimation of nucleated cell counts relied on the amplification of reference gene primers. The repertoire was sequenced with immunoSEQ multiplex PCR; TCRdb's copy has only in-frame clones and lacks some. V, J and clone size reflect that table, while D and trimming were determined from the DNA. The sample yields around 61,000 clones, 75% to 90% seen once. V is TRBV19 and J is TRBJ1-4, with TRBD1 matching over 7 bases. The TCR sequence derives from a woman aged 60 to 75 with COVID-19, enrolled during active disease. The sequencing sample was made of peripheral blood. The CDR3 coding sequence is TGTGCCAGTAGCAGGGACAGTGTTAATGAAAAACTGTTTTTT. Translating gives CASSRDSVNEKLFF.